This TCR beta chain was identified in a study of control samples from healthy donors and cancer patients. Produced via immunoSEQ multiplex PCR; TCRdb's table is partial and in-frame only. The profile shows around 75,000 clones, nearly 85% of them singletons. The CDR3 consists of 14 residues. The V gene lost 4 bases and the J gene lost 7 bases, with 14 bases spanning the gap. Germline loops: CDR1 SEHNR, CDR2 FQNEAQ (reference sequence). V gene TRBV7-9 combines with J gene TRBJ2-1; D may be TRBD1 or TRBD2 (5 bases each). The sequence was collected from a man between 45 and 60 years old in good health. The sample taken for sequencing was blood. The DNA for the CDR3 is TGTGCCAGCAGCTCAAGACTGGGGGAGAATGAGCAGTTCTTC. It codes for CASSSRLGENEQFF.